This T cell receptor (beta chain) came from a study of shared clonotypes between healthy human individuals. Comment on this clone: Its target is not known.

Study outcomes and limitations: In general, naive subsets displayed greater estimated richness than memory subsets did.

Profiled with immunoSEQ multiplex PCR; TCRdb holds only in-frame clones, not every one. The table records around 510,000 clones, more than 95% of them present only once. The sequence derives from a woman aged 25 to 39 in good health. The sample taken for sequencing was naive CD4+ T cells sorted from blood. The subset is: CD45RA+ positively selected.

CDR3: CASSPGLSETQYF. The CDR3 region has the DNA TGTGCCAGCTCACCAGGGCTCTCCGAGACCCAGTACTTC. The V gene is TRBV18, the J gene TRBJ2-5; no definite D call. CDR1 is KGHSH and CDR2 is LQKENI in the germline V gene. This CDR3 has 13 amino acids. V lost 2 bases and J lost 5, with 9 bases in between.